A single sample gave rise to the 7 T cell receptor beta chains below, sequenced in a study of blood T cell repertoires in COVID-19. Some clones are missing from TCRdb's copy, which holds only in-frame ones; the method was immunoSEQ multiplex PCR. This sample has around 130,000 clones, with roughly 86% found just once. The sequenced sample was peripheral blood. The receptors were gathered from a woman aged 50 to 65 who had recovered from COVID-19.

This sequence joins TRBV10-3 and TRBJ1-2; D remains unclear. The CDR3 contains 12 residues. Trimming pared 3 bases from V and 6 bases from J, leaving 8 bases between. CDR1 ENHRY and CDR2 SYGVKD come from the germline V gene. The DNA for the CDR3 is TGTGCCATCAGTGATATCGGGGATGGCTACACCTTC. As protein: CAISDIGDGYTF.

The chain joins TRBV11-3 to TRBJ2-5, with no clear D. Trimming cost V 2 bases and J 1 base, with 8 bases left between them. Germline V gene lookup returns CDR1 SGHNT and CDR2 YENEEA. The CDR3 covers 14 residues. The CDR3 region has the DNA TGTGCCAGCAGCTTACAGACAATCCAAGAGACCCAGTACTTC. As protein: CASSLQTIQETQYF.

V and J are TRBV19 and TRBJ1-5; a weak D match, TRBD1 (5 bases). Trimming took off 4 bases at V and 0 bases at J, with 13 bases between the two ends. The length of the CDR3 is 16 residues. CDR1 and CDR2 from the germline V gene are LNHDA and SQIVND (reference sequence). The CDR3: CASSTKQDGSNQPQHF. The DNA of the CDR3 is TGTGCCAGTAGTACTAAACAGGACGGTAGCAATCAGCCCCAGCATTTT.

This CDR3 reads CASRGQGAAYGYTF. As DNA, the CDR3 is TGTGCCAGCAGGGGACAGGGGGCGGCCTATGGCTACACCTTC. V usage is TRBV2 and J usage is TRBJ1-2; 12 bases agree with TRBD1. The V and J ends lost 6 bases and 4 bases, in that order; junction bases with no gene match: 3. The CDR3 has 14 amino acids. Per the germline V gene, CDR1 is SNHLY and CDR2 is FYNNEI.

The chain's CDR3 is CASSPMGLSTDTQYF. Written as DNA, the CDR3 is TGTGCCAGCAGCCCCATGGGCCTCTCCACAGATACGCAGTATTTT. The chain uses TRBV7-2 and TRBJ2-3; D gene uncertain. This CDR3 comprises 15 residues. V was cut by 5 bases and J by 2 bases, with 14 bases left in between. The germline V gene encodes CDR1 SGHTA and CDR2 FQGNSA.

The V call is TRBV19, the J call TRBJ2-1, with no clear D. Germline V lookup: CDR1 LNHDA, CDR2 SQIVND (reference sequence). With 3 bases removed from V and 4 bases from J, the gap between germline ends came to 13 bases. This CDR3 region has 15 residues. The CDR3 nucleotides are TGTGCCAGTAGTATCAAGGCGACATCTTACAATGAGCAGTTCTTC. It codes for CASSIKATSYNEQFF. Drawing the rest from reference TRBV19 and TRBJ2-1, the complete variable domain is DGGITQSPKYLFRKEGQNVTLSCEQNLNHDAMYWYRQDPGQGLRLIYYSQIVNDFQKGDIAEGYSVSREKKESFPLTVTSAQKNPTAFYLCASSIKATSYNEQFFGPGTRLTVL.

The CDR3: CASSYSNRVEDGYTF. As DNA, the CDR3 is TGTGCCAGCAGTTACTCGAACCGGGTTGAGGATGGCTACACCTTC. The chain is built from TRBV6-6 and TRBJ1-2; D unclear. From germline, CDR1 is MNHNY and CDR2 SVGAGI (reference sequence). V was clipped by 0 bases and J by 6 bases, with 14 bases between them. This CDR3 region has 15 residues.